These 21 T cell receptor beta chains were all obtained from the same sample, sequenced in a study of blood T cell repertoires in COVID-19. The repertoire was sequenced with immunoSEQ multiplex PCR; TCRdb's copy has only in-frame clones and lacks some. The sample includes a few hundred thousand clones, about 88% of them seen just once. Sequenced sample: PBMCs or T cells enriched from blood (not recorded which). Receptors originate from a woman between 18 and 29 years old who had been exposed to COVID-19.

The CDR3 reads CASTRSGNYEQYF. The CDR3 region has the DNA TGTGCCAGCACCCGATCAGGGAACTACGAGCAGTACTTC. This chain links TRBV6-5 with TRBJ2-7; TRBD1 might be the D (5 bases). This CDR3 is built from 13 residues. Trimming cost V 7 bases and J 3 bases, with 13 bases left between them. CDR1 and CDR2 (germline): MNHEY, SVGAGI.

CDR3 amino acids: CASSKGEAGNNNSPLHF. The CDR3 coding sequence is TGTGCCAGCAGCAAAGGGGAGGCCGGGAACAATAATTCACCCCTCCACTTT. The V call is TRBV21-1, the J call TRBJ1-6. TRBV21-1 is a listed pseudogene. The CDR3 has 17 residues.

CDR3 DNA sequence: TGTGCCAGCAGTTACTCAGTCCAGGGAATTACAGATACGCAGTATTTT. This codes for CASSYSVQGITDTQYF. V and J are TRBV6-5 and TRBJ2-3; a weak D match, TRBD1 (5 bases). The CDR3 sequence is 16 residues long. Germline V lookup: CDR1 MNHEY, CDR2 SVGAGI. Trimming removed 0 bases from V and 3 bases from J, with 13 bases in between.

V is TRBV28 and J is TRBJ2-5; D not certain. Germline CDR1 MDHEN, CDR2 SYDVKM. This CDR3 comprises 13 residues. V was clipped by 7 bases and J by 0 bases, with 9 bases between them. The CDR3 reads CASNVRYQETQYF. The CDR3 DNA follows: TGTGCCAGCAACGTTCGGTACCAAGAGACCCAGTACTTC.

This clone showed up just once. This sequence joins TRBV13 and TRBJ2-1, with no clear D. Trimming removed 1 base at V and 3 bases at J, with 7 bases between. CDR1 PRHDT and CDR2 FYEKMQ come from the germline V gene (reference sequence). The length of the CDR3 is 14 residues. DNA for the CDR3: TGTGCCAGCAGCTTAGACGGAGTCTACAATGAGCAGTTCTTC. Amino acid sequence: CASSLDGVYNEQFF.

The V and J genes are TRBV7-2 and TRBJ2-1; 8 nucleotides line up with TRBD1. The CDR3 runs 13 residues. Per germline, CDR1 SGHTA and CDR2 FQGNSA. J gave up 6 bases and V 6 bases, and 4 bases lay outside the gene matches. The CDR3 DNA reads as TGTGCCAGCAGTGTCACAGGGGGCAATGAGCAGTTCTTC. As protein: CASSVTGGNEQFF.

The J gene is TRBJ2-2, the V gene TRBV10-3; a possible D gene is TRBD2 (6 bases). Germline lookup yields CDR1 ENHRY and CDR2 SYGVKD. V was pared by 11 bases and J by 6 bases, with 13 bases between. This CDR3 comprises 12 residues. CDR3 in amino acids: CASSGGAGELFF. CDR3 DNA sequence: TGTGCCTCGTCCGGAGGGGCCGGGGAGCTGTTTTTT.

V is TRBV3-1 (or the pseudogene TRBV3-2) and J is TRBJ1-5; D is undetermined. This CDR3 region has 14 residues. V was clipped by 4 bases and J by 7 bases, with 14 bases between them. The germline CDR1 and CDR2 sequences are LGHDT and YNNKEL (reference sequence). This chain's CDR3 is CASSLGRAGQPQHF. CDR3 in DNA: TGTGCCAGCAGCCTTGGACGGGCGGGGCAGCCCCAGCATTTT.

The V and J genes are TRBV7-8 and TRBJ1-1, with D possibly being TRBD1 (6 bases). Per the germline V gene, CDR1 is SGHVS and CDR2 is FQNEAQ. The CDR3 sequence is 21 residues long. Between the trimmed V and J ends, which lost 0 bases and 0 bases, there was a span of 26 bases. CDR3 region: CASSLAQGFFTIFPLNTEAFF. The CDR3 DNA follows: TGTGCCAGCAGCTTAGCACAGGGCTTTTTCACCATCTTTCCTCTGAACACTGAAGCTTTCTTT. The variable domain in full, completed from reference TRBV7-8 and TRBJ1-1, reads GAGVSQSPRYKVAKRGQDVALRCDPISGHVSLFWYQQALGQGPEFLTYFQNEAQLDKSGLPSDRFFAERPEGSVSTLKIQRTQQEDSAVYLCASSLAQGFFTIFPLNTEAFFGQGTRLTVV.

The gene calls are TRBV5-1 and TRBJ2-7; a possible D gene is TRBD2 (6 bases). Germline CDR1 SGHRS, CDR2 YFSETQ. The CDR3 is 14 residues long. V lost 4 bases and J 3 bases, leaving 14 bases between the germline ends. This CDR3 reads CASSPRLDYYEQYF. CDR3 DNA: TGCGCCAGCAGCCCCCGACTAGACTACTACGAGCAGTACTTC. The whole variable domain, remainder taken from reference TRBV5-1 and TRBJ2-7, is KAGVTQTPRYLIKTRGQQVTLSCSPISGHRSVSWYQQTPGQGLQFLFEYFSETQRNKGNFPGRFSGRQFSNSRSEMNVSTLELGDSALYLCASSPRLDYYEQYFGPGTRLTVT.

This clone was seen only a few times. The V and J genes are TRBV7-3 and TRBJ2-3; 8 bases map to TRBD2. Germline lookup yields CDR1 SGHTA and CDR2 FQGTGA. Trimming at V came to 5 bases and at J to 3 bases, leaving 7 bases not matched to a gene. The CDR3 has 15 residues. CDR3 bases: TGTGCCAGCAGCACCGGTAGCGGGGATACAGATACGCAGTATTTT. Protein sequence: CASSTGSGDTDTQYF.

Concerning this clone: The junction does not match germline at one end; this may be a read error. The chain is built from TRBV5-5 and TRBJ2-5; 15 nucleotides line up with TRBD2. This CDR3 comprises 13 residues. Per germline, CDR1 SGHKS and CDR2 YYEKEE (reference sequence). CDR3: CASSLGTSGGLNF. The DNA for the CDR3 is TGTGCCAGCAGCCTCGGGACTAGCGGGGGGCTGAACTTC.

CDR3 region: CASSDTGDYEQYF. CDR3 in DNA: TGTGCCAGCAGCGACACGGGAGACTACGAGCAGTACTTC. V gene TRBV7-8 combines with J gene TRBJ2-7, with D possibly matching TRBD2 (6 bases). CDR3 size: 13 residues. The V end was cut by 5 bases, the J end by 3 bases, with 11 bases between. Germline CDR1 is SGHVS and CDR2 is FQNEAQ.

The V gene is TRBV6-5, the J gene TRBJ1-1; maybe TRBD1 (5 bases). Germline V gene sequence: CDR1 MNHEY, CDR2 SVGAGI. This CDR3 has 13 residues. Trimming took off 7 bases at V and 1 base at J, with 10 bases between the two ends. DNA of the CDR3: TGTGCCAGCAAGCGGGGCGAGAACACTGAAGCTTTCTTT. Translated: CASKRGENTEAFF.

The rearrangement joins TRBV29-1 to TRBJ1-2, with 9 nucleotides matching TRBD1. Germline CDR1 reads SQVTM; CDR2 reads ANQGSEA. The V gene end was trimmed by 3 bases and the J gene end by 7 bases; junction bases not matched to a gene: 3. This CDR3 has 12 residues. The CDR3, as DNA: TGCAGCGTTGAGGGACAGGGCCCTGGCTACACCTTC. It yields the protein CSVEGQGPGYTF.

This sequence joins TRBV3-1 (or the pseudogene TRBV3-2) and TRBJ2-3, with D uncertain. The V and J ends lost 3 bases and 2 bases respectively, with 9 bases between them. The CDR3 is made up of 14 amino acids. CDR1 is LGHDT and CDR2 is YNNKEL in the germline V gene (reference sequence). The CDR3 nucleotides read TGTGCCAGCAGCCACTTAACTGACACAGATACGCAGTATTTT. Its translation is CASSHLTDTDTQYF.

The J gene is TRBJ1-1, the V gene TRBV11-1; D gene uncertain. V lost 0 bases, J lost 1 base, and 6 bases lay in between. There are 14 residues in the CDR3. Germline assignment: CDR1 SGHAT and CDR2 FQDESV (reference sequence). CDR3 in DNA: TGTGCCAGCAGCTTAGCGAACAGGAACACTGAAGCTTTCTTT. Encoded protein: CASSLANRNTEAFF.

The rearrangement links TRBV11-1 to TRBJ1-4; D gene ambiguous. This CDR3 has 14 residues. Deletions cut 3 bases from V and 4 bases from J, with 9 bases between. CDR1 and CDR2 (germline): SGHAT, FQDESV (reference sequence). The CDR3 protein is CASSLLRNNEKLFF. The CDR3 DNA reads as TGTGCCAGCAGCTTGTTGAGGAATAATGAAAAACTGTTTTTT.

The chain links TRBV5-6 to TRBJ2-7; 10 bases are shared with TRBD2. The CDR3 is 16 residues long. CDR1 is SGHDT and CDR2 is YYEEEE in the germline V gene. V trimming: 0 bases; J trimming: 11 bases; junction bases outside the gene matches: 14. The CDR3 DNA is TGTGCCAGCAGCTTGGAGGGTCCTAGCGGGGGTCATCGCAAGTACTTC. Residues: CASSLEGPSGGHRKYF.

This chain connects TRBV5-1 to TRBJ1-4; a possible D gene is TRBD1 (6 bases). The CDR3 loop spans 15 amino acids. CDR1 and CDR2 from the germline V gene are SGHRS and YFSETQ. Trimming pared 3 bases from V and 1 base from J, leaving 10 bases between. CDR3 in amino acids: CASSSQGRTNEKLFF. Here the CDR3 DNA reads TGCGCCAGCAGCTCCCAGGGGAGAACTAATGAAAAACTGTTTTTT.

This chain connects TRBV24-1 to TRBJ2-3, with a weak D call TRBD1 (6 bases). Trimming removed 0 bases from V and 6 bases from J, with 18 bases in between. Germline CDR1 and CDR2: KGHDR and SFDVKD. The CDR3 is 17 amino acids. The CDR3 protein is CATSDLGHRDGWDTQYF. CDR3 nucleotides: TGTGCCACCAGTGATTTGGGTCACAGGGATGGGTGGGATACGCAGTATTTT.